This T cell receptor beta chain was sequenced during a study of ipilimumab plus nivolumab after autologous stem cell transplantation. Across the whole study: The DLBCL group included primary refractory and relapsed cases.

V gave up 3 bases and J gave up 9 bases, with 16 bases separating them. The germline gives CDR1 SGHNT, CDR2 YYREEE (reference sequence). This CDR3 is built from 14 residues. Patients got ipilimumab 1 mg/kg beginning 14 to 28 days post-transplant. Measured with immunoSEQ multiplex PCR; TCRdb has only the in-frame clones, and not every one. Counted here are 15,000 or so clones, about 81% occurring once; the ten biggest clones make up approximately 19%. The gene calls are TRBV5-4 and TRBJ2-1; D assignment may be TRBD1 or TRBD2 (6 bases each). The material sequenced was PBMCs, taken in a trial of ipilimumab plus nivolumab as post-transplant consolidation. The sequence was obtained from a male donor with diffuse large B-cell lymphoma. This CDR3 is CASSYAGGPGEQFF. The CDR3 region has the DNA TGTGCCAGCAGCTATGCTGGGGGGCCCGGTGAGCAGTTCTTC.